Listed below are T cell receptor beta chains from one sample, sequenced in a study of blood T cell repertoires in COVID-19. Some clones are missing from TCRdb's copy, which holds only in-frame ones; the method was immunoSEQ multiplex PCR. The sample consists of approximately 140,000 clones, just over 85% of them appearing once. Source material: peripheral blood. The receptors come from a man aged 70 or older with acute or convalescent COVID-19. The CDR3 runs from the conserved cysteine through the conserved F or W. A D gene is named only where the DNA matches it firmly. Only some rows state a clone size, as once, few, many or a class for expanded clones.

J gene,clone size,V gene,D gene,CDR3 DNA,CDR3 protein
TRBJ1-2,NA,TRBV6-1,NA,TGTGCCAGCAGTGAAGCCGACAGGCGTGGCTACACCTTC,CASSEADRRGYTF
TRBJ2-5,NA,TRBV12-5,NA,TGTGCTAGTGGTCTCGGGAGTTGGGAGACCCAGTACTTC,CASGLGSWETQYF
TRBJ2-7,once,TRBV18,NA,TGTGCCAGCTCACCGCAACAGGAAGCCTACGAGCAGTACTTC,CASSPQQEAYEQYF
TRBJ1-6,NA,TRBV7-8,NA,TGTGCCAGCAGCTTAGCTTTGAGACAGATAAGCTCCTATAATTCACCCCTCCACTTT,CASSLALRQISSYNSPLHF
TRBJ2-1,NA,TRBV19,NA,TGTGCCAGTAATGCGGGGACGGTTGAGCAGTTCTTC,CASNAGTVEQFF
TRBJ2-5,NA,TRBV19,NA,TGTGCCAGTACCTCTTCCTGGGGCGGCCAAGAGACCCAGTACTTC,CASTSSWGGQETQYF
TRBJ1-1,NA,TRBV7-2,NA,TGTGCCAGCAGCCCGGACACATTGAACACTGAAGCTTTCTTT,CASSPDTLNTEAFF
TRBJ2-1,NA,TRBV7-3,TRBD1,TGTGCCAGCAGTACTGACACAGGGGTTTGGAATGAGCAGTTCTTC,CASSTDTGVWNEQFF
TRBJ2-7,few,TRBV28,TRBD1,TGTGCCAGCAGCCCCCGGGACAGCTCCTACGAGCAGTACTTC,CASSPRDSSYEQYF
TRBJ1-1,NA,TRBV2,NA,TGTGCCAGCAGGCAGGCTATGAACACTGAAGCTTTCTTT,CASRQAMNTEAFF
TRBJ1-2,NA,TRBV5-1,TRBD1,TGCGCCAGCAGCTTGGGGGACAGGGGTGGAGGCTACACCTTC,CASSLGDRGGGYTF
TRBJ2-1,NA,TRBV6-2/TRBV6-3,TRBD1,TGTGCCAGCAGTATCGGATCAGGGGGACCTTACAATGAGCAGTTCTTC,CASSIGSGGPYNEQFF
TRBJ1-1,NA,TRBV27,NA,TGTGCCAGCAGTTGGGCGACAGGTGTGAGCACTGAAGCTTTCTTT,CASSWATGVSTEAFF
TRBJ1-5,NA,TRBV28,NA,TGTGCCAGTATTCGTTCCCAGGTTGGACAGCCCCAGCATTTT,CASIRSQVGQPQHF
TRBJ1-3,NA,TRBV6-5,TRBD1,TGTGCCAGCAGCCTCAGGACAGGCGGAAACACCATATATTTT,CASSLRTGGNTIYF
TRBJ2-1,NA,TRBV7-3,TRBD2,TGTGCCAGCAGCCTTAGCGGGCTGAGTTACAATGAGCAGTTCTTC,CASSLSGLSYNEQFF
TRBJ2-7,few,TRBV20-1,TRBD1,TGCAGTGCCCGGGACAGCTACGAGCAGTACTTC,CSARDSYEQYF
TRBJ2-5,NA,TRBV10-3,NA,TGTGCCATCAGTGATTGGCGGGGCGGGCCTAATAATCAAGAGACCCAGTACTTC,CAISDWRGGPNNQETQYF
TRBJ2-3,NA,TRBV27,TRBD1,TGTGCCAGCAGTAGAGGACAGGTGCAAGATACGCAGTATTTT,CASSRGQVQDTQYF
TRBJ1-2,NA,TRBV28,NA,TGTGCCAGCAGTTTGTCGCGGGCCTCTGGCTACACCTTC,CASSLSRASGYTF
TRBJ2-3,NA,TRBV11-3,TRBD1,TGTGCCAGCAGCCCAAACCGACAGGGCCATCAGTATTTT,CASSPNRQGHQYF
TRBJ2-1,NA,TRBV7-6,NA,TGTGCCAGCACCCCCGCGGGACCAATCAACAATGAGCAGTTCTTC,CASTPAGPINNEQFF
TRBJ1-1,NA,TRBV20-1,NA,TGCAGTGCTAGCTCGGGGACTGAAGCTTTCTTT,CSASSGTEAFF
TRBJ2-3,few,TRBV6-6,TRBD2,TGTGCCAGCAGTTTAGCGGGAGGGGGGGGCACAGATACGCAGTATTTT,CASSLAGGGGTDTQYF
TRBJ2-1,once,TRBV7-2,NA,TGTGCCAGCAGTTATCCGGGAGATTTCAATGAGCAGTTCTTC,CASSYPGDFNEQFF
TRBJ2-3,NA,TRBV2,NA,TGTGCCAGCAGTGCGGGTGGAGGGGGCTCAGATACGCAGTATTTT,CASSAGGGGSDTQYF
TRBJ2-1,NA,TRBV10-3,TRBD2,TGTGCCATCAGTAGCGGGAGGGCCAGTGATGAGCAGTTCTTC,CAISSGRASDEQFF
TRBJ1-5,few,TRBV29-1,TRBD1,TGCAGCGTTGGAGACAGGGGCCAGCCCCAGCATTTT,CSVGDRGQPQHF
TRBJ2-7,NA,TRBV29-1,NA,TGCAGCGTTGAAGGGGGACACTACGAGCAGTACTTC,CSVEGGHYEQYF
TRBJ2-6,NA,TRBV24-1,NA,TGTGCCACGTCAAATAGTAGAACTGGGGCCAACGTCCTGACTTTC,CATSNSRTGANVLTF
TRBJ1-1,NA,TRBV11-1,TRBD1,TGTGCCAGCAGCCAAGGCCGGACAGGGGTTATCACTGAAGCTTTCTTT,CASSQGRTGVITEAFF
TRBJ2-3,NA,TRBV7-3,TRBD2,TGTGCCAGCAGCTTAAAGGAGCGGGAGGGCCGCCCAGATACGCAGTATTTT,CASSLKEREGRPDTQYF
TRBJ1-2,NA,TRBV5-1,TRBD1,TGCGCCAGCAGCTTGGGTTCCGGACAGGCCTATGGCTACACCTTC,CASSLGSGQAYGYTF
TRBJ1-2,once,TRBV5-6,TRBD1,TGTGCCAGCAGCTTGGGAGGACAGGGGCCTAACTATGGCTACACCTTC,CASSLGGQGPNYGYTF
TRBJ2-3,NA,TRBV4-3,TRBD1,TGCGCCAGCAGCCAAGATAGGACAGGGCCAGATACGCAGTATTTT,CASSQDRTGPDTQYF
TRBJ2-1,NA,TRBV7-2,TRBD2,TGTGCCAGCAGCTTGGGCCCTGAGGGACTACCCCTCAATGAGCAGTTCTTC,CASSLGPEGLPLNEQFF
TRBJ2-3,NA,TRBV28,NA,TGTGCCAGCCCCTCCCCCACAGCCACTAGCACAGATACGCAGTATTTT,CASPSPTATSTDTQYF
TRBJ1-2,NA,TRBV7-8,TRBD1,TGTGCCAGCAGCCCTCGGACAGGGGCAGGGGGCTACACCTTC,CASSPRTGAGGYTF
TRBJ1-5,NA,TRBV29-1,TRBD1,TGCAGCACCCAACAGGGGAAGGATCAGCCCCAGCATTTT,CSTQQGKDQPQHF
TRBJ1-6,NA,TRBV6-2/TRBV6-3,TRBD1,TGTGCCAGCAGTTACTCGACAGGGGGTTATAATTCACCCCTCCACTTT,CASSYSTGGYNSPLHF
TRBJ1-1,NA,TRBV2,NA,TGTGCCAGCAGTGAAAGGGGAATTAATGAAGCTTTCTTT,CASSERGINEAFF
TRBJ2-5,NA,TRBV6-2/TRBV6-3,TRBD2,TGTGCCAGCAGTGGGACTAGCGGGACAGAGACCCAGTACTTC,CASSGTSGTETQYF
TRBJ2-5,NA,TRBV18,TRBD2,TGTGCCAGCTCACCGGGACTAGCGGGAGCGGCGGGGGAGACCCAGTACTTC,CASSPGLAGAAGETQYF
TRBJ2-5,NA,TRBV29-1,TRBD2,TGCAGCGTTGATGTAAGCGGGATAGGGGAGACCCAGTACTTC,CSVDVSGIGETQYF
TRBJ2-1,NA,TRBV7-6,NA,TGTGCCAGCAGCTTAGCGCAAGGGGTCTCGCACAATGAGCAGTTCTTC,CASSLAQGVSHNEQFF
TRBJ2-1,NA,TRBV2,TRBD2,TGTGCCAGCCGTACTAGCGGGACATCACGGGGTGAGCAGTTCTTC,CASRTSGTSRGEQFF
TRBJ2-6,NA,TRBV7-8,NA,TGTGCCAGCAGCTCGACTGCGGTTCTCTCCTCTGGGGCCAACGTCCTGACTTTC,CASSSTAVLSSGANVLTF
TRBJ2-7,NA,TRBV4-2,NA,TGTGCCAGCAGCCAAGCCAACGGGATCTACGAGCAGTACTTC,CASSQANGIYEQYF
TRBJ1-2,few,TRBV5-6,TRBD1,TGTGCCAGCAGCTTACAGGGGTTTACCAACTATGGCTACACCTTC,CASSLQGFTNYGYTF
TRBJ2-5,NA,TRBV7-9,TRBD2,TGTGCCAGCAGCTTAGAGGGAGGGGAGACCCAGTACTTC,CASSLEGGETQYF
TRBJ2-1,NA,TRBV7-3,NA,TGTGCCAGCAGCTTAGGGGGCGCTAGCTCCTACAATGAGCAGTTCTTC,CASSLGGASSYNEQFF
TRBJ2-7,NA,TRBV11-2,NA,TGTGCCAGCAAGAGGGTAGGATACGAGCAGTACTTC,CASKRVGYEQYF
TRBJ2-7,NA,TRBV12-5,NA,TGTGCTAGTGGCTTAGCGGCCCTGAACTACGAGCAGTACTTC,CASGLAALNYEQYF